The entry below describes one T cell receptor beta chain. As yet, its antigen is unknown. This sample was taken from a study of blood T cells in healthy people across ages. Study results and limitations: Naive T cell percentage by flow cytometry tracked strongly with beta diversity.

The CDR3 contains 16 residues. Together with a sample-barcoded 5' primer, a J-beta primer mix was included in a second PCR lasting roughly 6 to 12 cycles. With 12 random nucleotides, a template-switch adaptor tagged each individual cDNA molecule. TCRdb re-derived calls from the 5' RACE reads in MiXCR, one entry per CDR3 protein. The sample lists about 1.1 million distinct CDR3 sequences, more than 30% occurring once. Input material: blood. This clonotype was sampled from a man between 18 and 29 years old in good health. The V gene is TRBV21-1, the J gene TRBJ1-5; TRBD1 is the table's D call, not checked against the DNA. TRBV21-1 is a pseudogene. CDR3 sequence reads: CASSGWGSGKSQPQHF. The CDR3 region has the DNA TGTGCCAGCAGCGGGTGGGGGAGTGGGAAATCGCAGCCCCAGCATTTT.